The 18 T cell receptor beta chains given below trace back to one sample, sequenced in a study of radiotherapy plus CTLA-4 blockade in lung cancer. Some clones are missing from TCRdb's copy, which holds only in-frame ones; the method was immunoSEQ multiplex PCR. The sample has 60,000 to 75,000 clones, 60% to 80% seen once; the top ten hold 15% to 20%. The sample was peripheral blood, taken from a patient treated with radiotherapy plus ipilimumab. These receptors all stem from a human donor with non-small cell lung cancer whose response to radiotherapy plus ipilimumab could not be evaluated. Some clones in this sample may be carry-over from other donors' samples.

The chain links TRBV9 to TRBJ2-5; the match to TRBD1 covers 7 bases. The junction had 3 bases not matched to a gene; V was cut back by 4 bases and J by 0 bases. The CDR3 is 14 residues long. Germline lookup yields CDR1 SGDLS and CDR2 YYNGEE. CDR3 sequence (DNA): TGTGCCAGCAGCACCGGGACAGACCAAGAGACCCAGTACTTC. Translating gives CASSTGTDQETQYF.

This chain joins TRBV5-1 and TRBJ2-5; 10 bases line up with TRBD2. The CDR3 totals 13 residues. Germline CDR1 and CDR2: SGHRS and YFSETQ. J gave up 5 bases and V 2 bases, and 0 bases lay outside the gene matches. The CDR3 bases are TGCGCCAGCAGCTTAGCGGGGGGGGAGACCCAGTACTTC. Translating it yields CASSLAGGETQYF.

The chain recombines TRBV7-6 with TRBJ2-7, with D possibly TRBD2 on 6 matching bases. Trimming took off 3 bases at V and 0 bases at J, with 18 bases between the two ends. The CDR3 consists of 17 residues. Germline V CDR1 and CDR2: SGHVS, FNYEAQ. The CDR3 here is CASSFPLSGGSSYEQYF. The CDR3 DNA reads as TGTGCCAGCAGCTTCCCCCTTAGCGGTGGGAGCTCCTACGAGCAGTACTTC.

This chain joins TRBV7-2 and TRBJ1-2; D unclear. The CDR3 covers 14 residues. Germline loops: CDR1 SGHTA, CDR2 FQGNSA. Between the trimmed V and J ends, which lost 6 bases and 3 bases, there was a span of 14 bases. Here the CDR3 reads CASSREAGDYGYTF. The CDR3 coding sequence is TGTGCCAGCAGTAGGGAAGCGGGTGACTATGGCTACACCTTC.

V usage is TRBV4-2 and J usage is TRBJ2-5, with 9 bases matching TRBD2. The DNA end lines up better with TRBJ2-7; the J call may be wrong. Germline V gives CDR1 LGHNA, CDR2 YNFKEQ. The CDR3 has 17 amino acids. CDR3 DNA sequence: TGTGCCAGCAGCCTCTTGACTAGCGGCAATGGGGACTACGAGCAGTACTTC. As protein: CASSLLTSGNGDYEQYF.

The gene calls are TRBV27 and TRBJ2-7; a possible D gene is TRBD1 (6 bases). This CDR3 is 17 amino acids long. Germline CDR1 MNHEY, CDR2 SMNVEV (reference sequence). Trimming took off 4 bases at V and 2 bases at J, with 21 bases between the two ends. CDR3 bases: TGTGCCAGCAGTTCCGCCCTGACAGGTAAACTTACCTACGAGCAGTACTTC. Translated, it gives CASSSALTGKLTYEQYF.

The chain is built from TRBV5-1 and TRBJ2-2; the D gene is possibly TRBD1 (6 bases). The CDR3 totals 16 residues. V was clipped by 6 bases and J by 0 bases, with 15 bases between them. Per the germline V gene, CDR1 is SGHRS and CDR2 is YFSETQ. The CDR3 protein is CASTPSAGANTGELFF. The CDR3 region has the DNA TGCGCCAGCACTCCTTCGGCAGGGGCGAACACCGGGGAGCTGTTTTTT.

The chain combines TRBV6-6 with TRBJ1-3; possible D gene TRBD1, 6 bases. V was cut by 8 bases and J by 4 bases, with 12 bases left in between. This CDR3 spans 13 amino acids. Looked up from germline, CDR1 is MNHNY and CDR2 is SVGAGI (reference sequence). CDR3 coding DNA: TGTGCCAGCCCAGGGCAGGGGGGAAACACCATATATTTT. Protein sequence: CASPGQGGNTIYF.

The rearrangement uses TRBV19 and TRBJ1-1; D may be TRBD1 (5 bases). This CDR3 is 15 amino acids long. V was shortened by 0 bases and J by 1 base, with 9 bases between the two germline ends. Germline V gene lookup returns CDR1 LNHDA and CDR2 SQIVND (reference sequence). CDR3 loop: CASSIDGGRNTEAFF. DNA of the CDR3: TGTGCCAGTAGTATAGACGGGGGTAGGAACACTGAAGCTTTCTTT.

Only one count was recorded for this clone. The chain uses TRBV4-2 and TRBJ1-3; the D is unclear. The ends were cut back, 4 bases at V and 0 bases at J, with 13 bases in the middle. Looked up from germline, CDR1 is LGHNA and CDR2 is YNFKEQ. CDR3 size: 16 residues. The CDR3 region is CASSPEPTDSGNTIYF. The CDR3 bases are TGTGCCAGCAGCCCGGAACCAACAGACTCTGGAAACACCATATATTTT.

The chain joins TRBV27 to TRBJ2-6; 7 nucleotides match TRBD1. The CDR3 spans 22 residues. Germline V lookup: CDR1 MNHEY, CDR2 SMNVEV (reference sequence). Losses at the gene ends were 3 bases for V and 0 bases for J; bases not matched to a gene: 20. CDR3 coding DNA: TGTGCCAGCAGTTTCAGTTACAGGCGAGAGGGCAGGGGGTACTCTGGGGCCAACGTCCTGACTTTC. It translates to CASSFSYRREGRGYSGANVLTF.

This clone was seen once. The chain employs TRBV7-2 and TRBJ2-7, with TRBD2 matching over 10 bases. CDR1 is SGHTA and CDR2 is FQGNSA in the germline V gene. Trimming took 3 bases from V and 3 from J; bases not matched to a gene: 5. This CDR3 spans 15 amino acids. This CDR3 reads CASSLGSGGYYEQYF. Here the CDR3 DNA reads TGTGCCAGCAGCTTGGGTAGCGGGGGGTACTACGAGCAGTACTTC.

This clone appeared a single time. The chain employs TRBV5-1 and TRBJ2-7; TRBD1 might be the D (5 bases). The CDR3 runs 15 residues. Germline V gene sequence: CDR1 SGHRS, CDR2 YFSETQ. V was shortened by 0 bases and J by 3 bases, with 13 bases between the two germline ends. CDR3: CASSLAPHDSYEQYF. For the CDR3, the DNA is TGCGCCAGCAGCTTGGCCCCCCACGACAGCTACGAGCAGTACTTC. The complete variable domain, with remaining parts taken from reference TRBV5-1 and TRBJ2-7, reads KAGVTQTPRYLIKTRGQQVTLSCSPISGHRSVSWYQQTPGQGLQFLFEYFSETQRNKGNFPGRFSGRQFSNSRSEMNVSTLELGDSALYLCASSLAPHDSYEQYFGPGTRLTVT.

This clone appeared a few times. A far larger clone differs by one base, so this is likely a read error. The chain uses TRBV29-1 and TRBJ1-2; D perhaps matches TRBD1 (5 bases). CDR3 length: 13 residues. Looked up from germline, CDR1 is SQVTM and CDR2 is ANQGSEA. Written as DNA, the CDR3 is TGCAACGTTGTCCCTCAGGGCGCGGCTGGCTACACCTTC. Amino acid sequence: CNVVPQGAAGYTF. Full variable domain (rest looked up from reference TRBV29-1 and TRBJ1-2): SAVISQKPSRDICQRGTSLTIQCQVDSQVTMMFWYRQQPGQSLTLIATANQGSEATYESGFVIDKFPISRPNLTFSTLTVSNMSPEDSSIYLCNVVPQGAAGYTFGSGTRLTVV.

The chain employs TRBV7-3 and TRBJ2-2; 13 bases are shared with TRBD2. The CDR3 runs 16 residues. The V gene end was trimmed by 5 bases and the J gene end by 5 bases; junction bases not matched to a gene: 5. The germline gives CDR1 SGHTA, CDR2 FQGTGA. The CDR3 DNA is TGTGCCAGCAGCCCACTAGCGGGGGGGGTTACCGGGGAGCTGTTTTTT. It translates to CASSPLAGGVTGELFF.

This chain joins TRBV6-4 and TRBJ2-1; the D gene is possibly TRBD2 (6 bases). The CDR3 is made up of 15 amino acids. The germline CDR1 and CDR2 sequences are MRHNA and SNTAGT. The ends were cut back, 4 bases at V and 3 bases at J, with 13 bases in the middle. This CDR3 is CASSVSGGFYNEQFF. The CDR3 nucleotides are TGTGCCAGCAGTGTGAGTGGGGGGTTCTACAATGAGCAGTTCTTC.

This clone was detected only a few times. CDR3 sequence: CASSPPTGKAYGYTF. The CDR3 region has the DNA TGTGCCAGCTCACCACCGACAGGGAAAGCCTATGGCTACACCTTC. This chain joins TRBV18 and TRBJ1-2; 7 positions agree with TRBD1. The CDR3 consists of 15 residues. The V and J ends lost 0 bases and 4 bases, in that order; junction bases with no gene match: 5. The germline gives CDR1 KGHSH, CDR2 LQKENI.

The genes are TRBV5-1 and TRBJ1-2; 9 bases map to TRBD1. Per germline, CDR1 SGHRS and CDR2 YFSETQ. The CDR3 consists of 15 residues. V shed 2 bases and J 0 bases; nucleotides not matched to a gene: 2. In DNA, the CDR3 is TGCGCCAGCAGCTTCTGGACAGGGGCTAACTATGGCTACACCTTC. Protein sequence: CASSFWTGANYGYTF. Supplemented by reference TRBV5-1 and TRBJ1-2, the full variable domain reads KAGVTQTPRYLIKTRGQQVTLSCSPISGHRSVSWYQQTPGQGLQFLFEYFSETQRNKGNFPGRFSGRQFSNSRSEMNVSTLELGDSALYLCASSFWTGANYGYTFGSGTRLTVV.